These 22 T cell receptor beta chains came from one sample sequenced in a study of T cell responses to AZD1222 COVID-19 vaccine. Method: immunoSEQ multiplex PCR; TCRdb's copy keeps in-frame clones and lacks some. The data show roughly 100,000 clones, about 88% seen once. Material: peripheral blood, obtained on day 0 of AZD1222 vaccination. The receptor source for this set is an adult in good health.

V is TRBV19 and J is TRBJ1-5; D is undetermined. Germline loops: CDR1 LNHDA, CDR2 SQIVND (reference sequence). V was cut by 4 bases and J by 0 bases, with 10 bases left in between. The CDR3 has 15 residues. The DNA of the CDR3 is TGTGCCAGTAGTAGGTACAGTGATAGCAATCAGCCCCAGCATTTT. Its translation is CASSRYSDSNQPQHF.

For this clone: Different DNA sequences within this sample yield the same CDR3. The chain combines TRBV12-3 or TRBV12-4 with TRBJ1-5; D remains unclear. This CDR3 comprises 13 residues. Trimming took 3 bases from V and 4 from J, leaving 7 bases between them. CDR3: CASSLVGNQPQHF. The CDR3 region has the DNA TGTGCCAGCAGTTTGGTTGGGAATCAGCCCCAGCATTTT.

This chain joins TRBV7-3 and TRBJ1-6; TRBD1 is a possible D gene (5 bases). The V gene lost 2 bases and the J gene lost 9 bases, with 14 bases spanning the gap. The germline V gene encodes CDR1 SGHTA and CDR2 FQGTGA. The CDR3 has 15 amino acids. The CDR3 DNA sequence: TGTGCCAGCAGCTTAGGCTCGAGGGGCAGTTCACCCCTCCACTTT. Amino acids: CASSLGSRGSSPLHF. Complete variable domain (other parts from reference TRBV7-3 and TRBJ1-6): GAGVSQTPSNKVTEKGKYVELRCDPISGHTALYWYRQSLGQGPEFLIYFQGTGAADDSGLPNDRFFAVRPEGSVSTLKIQRTERGDSAVYLCASSLGSRGSSPLHFGNGTRLTVT.

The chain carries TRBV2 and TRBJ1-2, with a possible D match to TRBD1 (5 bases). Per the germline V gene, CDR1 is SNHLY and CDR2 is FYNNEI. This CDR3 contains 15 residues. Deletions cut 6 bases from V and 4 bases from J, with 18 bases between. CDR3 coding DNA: TGTGCCAGCAGGGACTCGGGACTGCTAGCCTATGGCTACACCTTC. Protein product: CASRDSGLLAYGYTF.

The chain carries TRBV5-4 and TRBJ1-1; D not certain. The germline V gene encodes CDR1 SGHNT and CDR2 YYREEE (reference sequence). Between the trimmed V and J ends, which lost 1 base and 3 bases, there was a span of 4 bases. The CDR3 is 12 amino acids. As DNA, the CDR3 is TGTGCCAGCAGCTTGTCGGACACTGAAGCTTTCTTT. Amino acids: CASSLSDTEAFF.

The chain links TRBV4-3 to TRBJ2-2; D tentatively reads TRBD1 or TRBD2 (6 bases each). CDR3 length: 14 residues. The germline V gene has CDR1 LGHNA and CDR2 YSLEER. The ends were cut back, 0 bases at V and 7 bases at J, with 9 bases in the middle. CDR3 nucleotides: TGCGCCAGCAGCCAAGAAGGGGGGTTCGGGGAGCTGTTTTTT. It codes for CASSQEGGFGELFF.

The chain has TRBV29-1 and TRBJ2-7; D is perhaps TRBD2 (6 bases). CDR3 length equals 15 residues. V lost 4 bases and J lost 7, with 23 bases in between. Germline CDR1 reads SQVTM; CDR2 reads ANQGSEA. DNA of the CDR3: TGCAGCGTTGGCCTCCGAGCGGACTACCCCACGGAGCAGTACTTC. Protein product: CSVGLRADYPTEQYF.

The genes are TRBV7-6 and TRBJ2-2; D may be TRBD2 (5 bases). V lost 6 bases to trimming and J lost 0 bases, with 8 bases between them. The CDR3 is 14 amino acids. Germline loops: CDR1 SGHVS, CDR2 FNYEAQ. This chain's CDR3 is CASRLASNTGELFF. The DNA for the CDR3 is TGTGCCAGCAGGCTAGCCTCGAACACCGGGGAGCTGTTTTTT.

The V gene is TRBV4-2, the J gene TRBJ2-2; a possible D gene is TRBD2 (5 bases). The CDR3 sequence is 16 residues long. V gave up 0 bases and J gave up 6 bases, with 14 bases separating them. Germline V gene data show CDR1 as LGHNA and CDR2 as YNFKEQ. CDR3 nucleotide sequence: TGTGCCAGCAGCCAAGATCTCGGGGAAGGATCCGGGGAGCTGTTTTTT. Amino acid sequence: CASSQDLGEGSGELFF.

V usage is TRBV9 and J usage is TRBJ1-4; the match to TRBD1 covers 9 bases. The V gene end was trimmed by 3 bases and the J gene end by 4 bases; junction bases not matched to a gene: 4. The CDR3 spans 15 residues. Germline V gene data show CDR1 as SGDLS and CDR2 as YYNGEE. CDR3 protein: CASSAGQGYNEKLFF. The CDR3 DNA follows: TGTGCCAGCAGCGCCGGACAGGGGTATAATGAAAAACTGTTTTTT.

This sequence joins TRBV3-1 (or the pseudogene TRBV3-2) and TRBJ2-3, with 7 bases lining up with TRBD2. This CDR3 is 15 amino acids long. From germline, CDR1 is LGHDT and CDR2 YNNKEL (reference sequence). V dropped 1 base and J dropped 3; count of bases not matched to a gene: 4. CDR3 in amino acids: CASSQGVAGTDTQYF. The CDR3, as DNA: TGTGCCAGCAGCCAAGGTGTAGCGGGTACAGATACGCAGTATTTT.

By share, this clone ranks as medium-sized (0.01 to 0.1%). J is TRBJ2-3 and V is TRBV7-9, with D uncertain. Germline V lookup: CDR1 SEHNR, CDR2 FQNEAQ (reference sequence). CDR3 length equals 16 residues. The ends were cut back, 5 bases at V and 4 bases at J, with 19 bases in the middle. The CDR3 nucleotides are TGTGCCAGCAGCCCACCGGATGGCGGTTTGGCAGATACGCAGTATTTT. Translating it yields CASSPPDGGLADTQYF.

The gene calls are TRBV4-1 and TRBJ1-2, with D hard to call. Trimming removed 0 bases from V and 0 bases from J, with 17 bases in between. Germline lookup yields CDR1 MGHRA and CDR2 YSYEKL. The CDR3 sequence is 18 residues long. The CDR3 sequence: CASSQDGTARFTNYGYTF. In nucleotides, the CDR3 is TGCGCCAGCAGCCAAGATGGCACCGCTAGATTCACTAACTATGGCTACACCTTC.

The CDR3 DNA follows: TGTGCCAGTAGTATTGGAGCCTCCAGTGAGCAGTTCTTC. Amino acid sequence: CASSIGASSEQFF. This rearrangement joins TRBV19 to TRBJ2-1, with D uncertain. Germline V lookup: CDR1 LNHDA, CDR2 SQIVND (reference sequence). V was trimmed by 3 bases and J by 9 bases, leaving 12 bases between them. The CDR3 extends over 13 amino acids.

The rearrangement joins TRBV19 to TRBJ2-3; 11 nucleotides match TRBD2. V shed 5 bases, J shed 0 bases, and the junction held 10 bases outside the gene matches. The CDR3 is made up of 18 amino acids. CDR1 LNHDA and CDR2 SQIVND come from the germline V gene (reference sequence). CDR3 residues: CASSGGTSGTPSTDTQYF. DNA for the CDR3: TGTGCCAGTAGTGGAGGGACTAGCGGAACTCCTAGCACAGATACGCAGTATTTT.

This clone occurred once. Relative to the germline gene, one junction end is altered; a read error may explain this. The CDR3 bases are TGTGCCAGCAGTCAAGCATGGAAGCTCGTTTCAAATACGCAGTATTTT. Translated: CASSQAWKLVSNTQYF. The chain joins TRBV6-1 to TRBJ2-3; D remains unclear. The CDR3 runs to 16 residues. Germline values: CDR1 MNHNS, CDR2 SASEGT.

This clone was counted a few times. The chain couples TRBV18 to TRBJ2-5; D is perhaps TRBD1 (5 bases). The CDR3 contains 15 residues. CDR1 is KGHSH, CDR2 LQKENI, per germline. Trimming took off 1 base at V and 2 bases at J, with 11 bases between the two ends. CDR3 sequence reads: CASSPLKGKQETQYF. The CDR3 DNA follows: TGTGCCAGCTCACCACTGAAGGGGAAACAAGAGACCCAGTACTTC.

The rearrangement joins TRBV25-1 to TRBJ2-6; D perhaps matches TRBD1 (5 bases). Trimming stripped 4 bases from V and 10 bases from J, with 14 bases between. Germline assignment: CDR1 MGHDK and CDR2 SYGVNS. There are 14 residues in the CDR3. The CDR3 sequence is CASSGPSTVNVLTF. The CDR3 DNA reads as TGTGCCAGCAGTGGACCTTCGACAGTGAACGTCCTGACTTTC.

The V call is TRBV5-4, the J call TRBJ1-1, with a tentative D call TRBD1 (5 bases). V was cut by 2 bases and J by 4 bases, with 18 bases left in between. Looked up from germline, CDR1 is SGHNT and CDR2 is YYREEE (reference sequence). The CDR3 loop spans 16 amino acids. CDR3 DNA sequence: TGTGCCAGCAGCTTCATAGGGGTCAGGGAGGGCACTGAAGCTTTCTTT. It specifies CASSFIGVREGTEAFF.

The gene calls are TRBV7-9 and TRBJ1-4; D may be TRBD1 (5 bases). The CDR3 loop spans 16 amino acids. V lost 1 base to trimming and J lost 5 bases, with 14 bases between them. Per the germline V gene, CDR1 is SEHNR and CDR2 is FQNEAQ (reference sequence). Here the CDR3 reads CASSLEGGWGNEKLFF. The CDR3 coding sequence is TGTGCCAGCAGCTTAGAGGGCGGATGGGGGAATGAAAAACTGTTTTTT.

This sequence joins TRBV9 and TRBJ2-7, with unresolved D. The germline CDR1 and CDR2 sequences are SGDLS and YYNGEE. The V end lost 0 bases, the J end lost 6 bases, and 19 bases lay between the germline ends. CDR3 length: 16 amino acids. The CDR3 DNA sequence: TGTGCCAGCAGCGTAGCTACGGACGGTGGGATTTCCGAGCAGTACTTC. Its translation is CASSVATDGGISEQYF.

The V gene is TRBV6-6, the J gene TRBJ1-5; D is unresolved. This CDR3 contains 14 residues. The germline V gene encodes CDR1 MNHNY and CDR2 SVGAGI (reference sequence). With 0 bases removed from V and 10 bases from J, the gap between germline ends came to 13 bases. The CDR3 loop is CASSYSKLVSPQHF. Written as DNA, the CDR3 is TGTGCCAGCAGTTACTCGAAACTGGTCTCTCCCCAGCATTTT.